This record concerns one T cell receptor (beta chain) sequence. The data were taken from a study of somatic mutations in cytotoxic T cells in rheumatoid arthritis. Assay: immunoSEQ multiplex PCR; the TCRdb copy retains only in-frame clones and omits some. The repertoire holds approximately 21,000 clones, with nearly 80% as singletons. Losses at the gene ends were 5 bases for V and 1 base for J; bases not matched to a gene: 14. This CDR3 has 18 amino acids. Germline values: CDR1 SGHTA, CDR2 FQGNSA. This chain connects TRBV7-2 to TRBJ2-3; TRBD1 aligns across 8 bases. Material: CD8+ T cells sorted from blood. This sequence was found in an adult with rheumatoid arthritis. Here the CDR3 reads CASSLRPGTGSRTDTQYF. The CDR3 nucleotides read TGTGCCAGCAGCCTGCGTCCCGGGACAGGATCCCGCACAGATACGCAGTATTTT.